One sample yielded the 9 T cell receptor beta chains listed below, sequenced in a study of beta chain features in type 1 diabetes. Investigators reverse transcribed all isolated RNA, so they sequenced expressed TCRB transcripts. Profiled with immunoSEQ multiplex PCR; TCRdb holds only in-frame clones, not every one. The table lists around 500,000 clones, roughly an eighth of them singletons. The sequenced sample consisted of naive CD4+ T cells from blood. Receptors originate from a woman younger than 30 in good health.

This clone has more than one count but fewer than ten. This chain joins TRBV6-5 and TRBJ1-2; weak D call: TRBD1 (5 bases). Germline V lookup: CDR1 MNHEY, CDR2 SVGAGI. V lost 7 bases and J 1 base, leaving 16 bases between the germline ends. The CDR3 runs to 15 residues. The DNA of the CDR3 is TGTGCCAGCAAGTTCGACAGCAGACGTAACTATGGCTACACCTTC. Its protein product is CASKFDSRRNYGYTF.

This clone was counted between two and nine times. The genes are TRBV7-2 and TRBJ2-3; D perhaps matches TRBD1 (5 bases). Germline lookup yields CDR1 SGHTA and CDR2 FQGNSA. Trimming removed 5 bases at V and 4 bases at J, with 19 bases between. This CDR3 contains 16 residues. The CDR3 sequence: CASSPAPGWAPDTQYF. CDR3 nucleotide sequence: TGTGCCAGCAGCCCTGCTCCAGGGTGGGCCCCAGATACGCAGTATTTT.

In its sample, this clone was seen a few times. The CDR3 coding sequence is TGTGCCAGCAGTGAGGGGCCGACCTTATACGAGCAGTACGTC. Amino acids: CASSEGPTLYEQYV. This chain connects TRBV6-1 to TRBJ2-7; D is possibly TRBD1 (5 bases). V lost 3 bases, J lost 4 bases, and 13 bases lay in between. The germline V gene has CDR1 MNHNS and CDR2 SASEGT. The CDR3 loop spans 14 amino acids.

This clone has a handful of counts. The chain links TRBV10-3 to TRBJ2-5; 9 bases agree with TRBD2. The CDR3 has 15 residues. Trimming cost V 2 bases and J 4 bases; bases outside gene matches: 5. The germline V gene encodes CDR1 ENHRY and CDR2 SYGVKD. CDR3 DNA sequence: TGTGCCATCAGTGAGGCAGCGGGAGGCTCAGAGACCCAGTACTTC. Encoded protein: CAISEAAGGSETQYF.

The CDR3 is CARGTNEQFF. For the CDR3, the DNA is TGTGCCAGGGGGACCAATGAGCAGTTCTTC. The V call is TRBV7-9, the J call TRBJ2-1, with D possibly called TRBD1 or TRBD2 (5 bases each). The length of the CDR3 is 10 residues. Germline values: CDR1 SEHNR, CDR2 FQNEAQ (reference sequence). The V gene lost 9 bases and the J gene lost 6 bases, with 6 bases spanning the gap.

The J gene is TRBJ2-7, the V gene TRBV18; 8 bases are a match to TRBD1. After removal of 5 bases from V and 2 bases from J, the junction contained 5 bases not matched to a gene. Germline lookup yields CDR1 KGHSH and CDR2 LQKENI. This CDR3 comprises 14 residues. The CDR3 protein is CASSSQGATYEQYF. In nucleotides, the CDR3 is TGTGCCAGCTCATCTCAGGGGGCCACCTACGAGCAGTACTTC.

CDR3: CAIRDDTRSSPLHF. CDR3 nucleotides: TGTGCCATCCGGGACGATACGAGAAGTTCACCCCTCCACTTT. The chain is built from TRBV10-3 and TRBJ1-6, with D perhaps matching TRBD1 (5 bases). This CDR3 contains 14 residues. Per the germline V gene, CDR1 is ENHRY and CDR2 is SYGVKD. The ends were cut back, 8 bases at V and 9 bases at J, with 17 bases in the middle.

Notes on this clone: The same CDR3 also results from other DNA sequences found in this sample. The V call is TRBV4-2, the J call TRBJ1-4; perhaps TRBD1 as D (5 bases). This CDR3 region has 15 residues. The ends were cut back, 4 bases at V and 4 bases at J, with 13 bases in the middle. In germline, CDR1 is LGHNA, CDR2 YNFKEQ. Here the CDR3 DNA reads TGTGCCAGCAGCCCCGGGTGGGGGTTTAATGAAAAACTGTTTTTT. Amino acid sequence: CASSPGWGFNEKLFF.

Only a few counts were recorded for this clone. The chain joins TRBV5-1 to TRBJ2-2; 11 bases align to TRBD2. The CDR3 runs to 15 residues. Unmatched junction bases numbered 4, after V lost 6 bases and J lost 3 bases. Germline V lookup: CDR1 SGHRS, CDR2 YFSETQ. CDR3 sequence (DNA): TGCGCCAGCACCTTACTAGCGGGAGACACCGGGGAGCTGTTTTTT. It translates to CASTLLAGDTGELFF.